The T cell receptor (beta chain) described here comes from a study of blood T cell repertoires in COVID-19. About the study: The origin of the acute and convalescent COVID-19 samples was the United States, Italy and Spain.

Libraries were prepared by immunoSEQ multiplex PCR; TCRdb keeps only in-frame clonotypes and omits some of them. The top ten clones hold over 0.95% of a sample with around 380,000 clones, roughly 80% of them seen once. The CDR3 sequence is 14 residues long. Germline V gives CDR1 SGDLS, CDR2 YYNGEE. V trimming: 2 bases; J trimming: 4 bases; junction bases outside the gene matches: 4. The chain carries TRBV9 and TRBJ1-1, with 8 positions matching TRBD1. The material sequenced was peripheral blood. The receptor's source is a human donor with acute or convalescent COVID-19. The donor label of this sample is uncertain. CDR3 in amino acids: CASSVFDRGTEAFF. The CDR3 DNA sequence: TGTGCCAGCAGCGTCTTTGACAGGGGCACTGAAGCTTTCTTT.